What follows describes a single T cell receptor (beta chain). Its antigen is not identified. Sequencing was performed with immunoSEQ multiplex PCR; in TCRdb, only in-frame clones are kept and a portion is missing. Among 180,000 or so clones, approximately 90% were seen once, and the ten largest hold 1.3%. The germline gives CDR1 LGHNA, CDR2 YNFKEQ. The length of the CDR3 is 19 residues. Trimming left V 1 base short and J 3 bases short, with 25 bases between. The data were taken from a study of T cell responses to AZD1222 COVID-19 vaccine. Points from the study as a whole: Among AZD1222 vaccinees, only five to seven were seropositive at baseline. Among the donors, most were white British and more were female, and clonal diversity was possibly underestimated. Repertoires were obtained only post-peak T cell response.

The chain couples TRBV4-2 to TRBJ2-7, with D possibly TRBD2 on 8 matching bases. The TCR originated in an adult who received the AZD1222 COVID-19 vaccine. The sample here was peripheral blood, taken 28 days after the second AZD1222 dose. The chain's CDR3 is CASSQASLGGGQSGYEQYF. The CDR3 coding sequence is TGTGCCAGCAGCCAAGCCTCCCTCGGGGGGGGACAGTCGGGCTACGAGCAGTACTTC.